A selection of T cell receptor beta chains follows, all from one sample in a study of blood T cells in healthy people across ages. Each CDR3 protein is one row after TCRdb ran MiXCR on the 5' RACE reads. Of around 1,100,000 distinct CDR3 sequences in the sample, roughly two fifths are singletons; the top ten hold roughly 14%. The source material was blood. The receptors come from a man between 18 and 35 years old in good health. CDR3s include the opening cysteine and the closing phenylalanine or tryptophan. The order of the fields is clone size, J gene, V gene, D gene, CDR3 protein, CDR3 DNA. The D gene is left open where the match is weak. Size is stated for part of the rows, as once, few or many counts, or as a class when the clone is expanded.

many | TRBJ1-5 | TRBV12-3/TRBV12-4 | NA | CASSFSGSNQPQHF | TGTGCCAGCAGTTTTTCGGGCAGCAATCAGCCCCAGCATTTT
NA | TRBJ2-1 | TRBV18 | NA | CASSPNEDFEQFF | TGTGCCAGCTCACCTAACGAGGATTTTGAGCAGTTCTTC
many | TRBJ2-1 | TRBV29-1 | NA | CSVPGAGIHNEQFF | TGCAGCGTCCCGGGCGCAGGGATCCACAATGAGCAGTTCTTC
NA | TRBJ1-1 | TRBV5-1 | TRBD1 | CASQPIGGTGIEAFF | TGCGCCAGCCAACCGATAGGGGGGACAGGGATTGAAGCTTTCTTT
few | TRBJ2-1 | TRBV21-1 | NA | CASSNGGPVMEISAYNEQFF | TGTGCCAGCAGCAATGGGGGACCGGTTATGGAGATATCGGCCTACAATGAGCAGTTCTTC
NA | TRBJ1-1 | TRBV7-6 | TRBD1 | CASSLQGVDTEAFF | TGTGCCAGCAGCTTACAGGGGGTGGACACTGAAGCTTTCTTT
many | TRBJ1-2 | TRBV29-1 | NA | CSVEAGRYTNYGYTF | TGCAGCGTTGAGGCCGGACGTTACACGAACTATGGCTACACCTTC
few | TRBJ2-3 | TRBV30 | NA | CAWSVRGADTQYF | TGTGCCTGGAGTGTACGAGGGGCAGATACGCAGTATTTT
few | TRBJ1-1 | TRBV3-1 | NA | CASRHTGNTEAFF | TGTGCCAGCAGACATACAGGGAACACTGAAGCTTTCTTT
many | TRBJ2-3 | TRBV7-9 | NA | CASSQSSYTQYF | TGTGCCAGCAGCCAGAGCTCATATACGCAGTATTTT
NA | TRBJ2-2 | TRBV5-1 | NA | CASSFQPTGELFF | TGCGCCAGCAGCTTCCAACCCACCGGGGAGCTGTTTTTT
few | TRBJ2-7 | TRBV6-6 | TRBD2 | CASSQARLAGYEQYF | TGTGCCAGCAGTCAAGCAAGACTAGCGGGTTACGAGCAGTACTTC
NA | TRBJ1-1 | TRBV11-1 | NA | CASSAIQLNTEAFF | TGTGCCAGCAGCGCGATACAGCTGAACACTGAAGCTTTCTTT
NA | TRBJ1-1 | TRBV4-1 | NA | CASSQEQGGVAFF | TGCGCCAGCAGCCAAGAGCAGGGCGGGGTAGCTTTCTTT
few | TRBJ2-5 | TRBV6-5 | NA | CASVSSQETQYF | TGTGCCAGCGTCTCAAGTCAAGAGACCCAGTACTTC
few | TRBJ1-2 | TRBV4-1 | NA | CASSQGGYNYGYTF | TGCGCCAGCAGCCAAGGGGGCTATAACTATGGCTACACCTTC
few | TRBJ2-5 | TRBV29-1 | NA | CSVESGAIRETQYF | TGCAGCGTTGAGTCGGGGGCGATAAGGGAGACCCAGTACTTC
many | TRBJ1-1 | TRBV5-1 | NA | CASSSDSMNTEAFF | TGCGCCAGCAGCTCGGACAGCATGAACACTGAAGCTTTCTTT
NA | TRBJ2-5 | TRBV29-1 | NA | CSVSPPAGAGWEQYF | TGCAGCGTTTCCCCTCCCGCGGGGGCGGGATGGGAGCAGTACTTC
NA | TRBJ1-2 | TRBV7-2 | NA | CASSPGPGLSYGYTF | TGTGCCAGCAGCCCGGGGCCGGGACTGAGCTATGGCTACACCTTC
few | TRBJ2-4 | TRBV29-1 | NA | CSVRIAKNIQYF | TGCAGCGTACGGATAGCCAAAAACATTCAGTACTTC
NA | TRBJ1-1 | TRBV5-1 | NA | CASSLVGDTFEAFF | TGCGCCAGCAGCTTGGTGGGGGACACTTTTGAAGCTTTCTTT
NA | TRBJ1-5 | TRBV20-1 | NA | CSAQDRLSNQPQHF | TGCAGTGCCCAAGACAGACTTAGCAATCAGCCCCAGCATTTT
NA | TRBJ1-5 | TRBV20-1 | NA | CSARKGSGQPQHF | TGCAGTGCTAGAAAGGGGTCTGGTCAGCCCCAGCATTTT
NA | TRBJ1-1 | TRBV29-1 | NA | CSVAPRSLYTEAFF | TGCAGCGTTGCCCCCAGAAGTCTCTACACTGAAGCTTTCTTT
few | TRBJ1-2 | TRBV12-5 | TRBD1 | CASGSGQLNYGYTF | TGTGCTAGTGGCTCGGGACAGCTAAACTATGGCTACACCTTC
NA | TRBJ1-1 | TRBV5-5 | TRBD1 | CASSLGVSGGMGTEAFF | TGTGCCAGCAGCTTAGGAGTGTCAGGGGGCATGGGCACTGAAGCTTTCTTT
few | TRBJ2-1 | TRBV7-3 | TRBD2 | CASSLFAGGDNEQFF | TGTGCCAGCAGCTTATTTGCGGGGGGCGACAATGAGCAGTTCTTC
few | TRBJ2-6 | TRBV21-1 | NA | CRAGESVGANVLTF | TGCAGGGCAGGGGAATCTGTTGGGGCCAACGTCCTGACTTTC
few | TRBJ2-1 | TRBV7-2 | NA | CASSLGGGGLNNEQFF | TGTGCCAGCAGCTTAGGAGGTGGGGGTCTAAACAATGAGCAGTTCTTC
few | TRBJ1-4 | TRBV6-1 | NA | CASSELRDKDEKLFF | TGTGCCAGCAGTGAACTCCGGGACAAGGATGAAAAACTGTTTTTT
NA | TRBJ2-1 | TRBV19 | NA | CASSIALALGYNEQFF | TGTGCCAGTAGTATAGCCCTAGCGCTTGGCTACAATGAGCAGTTCTTC
NA | TRBJ2-7 | TRBV2 | NA | CASSRTRSDSMTYEQYF | TGTGCCAGCAGTAGGACCAGGTCTGATAGCATGACTTACGAGCAGTACTTC
NA | TRBJ2-4 | TRBV4-2 | TRBD1 | CASSQQRQGKNIQYF | TGTGCCAGCAGCCAACAGAGACAGGGAAAAAACATTCAGTACTTC
NA | TRBJ1-6 | TRBV3-1 | NA | CASSRSDAVEALHF | TGTGCCAGCAGCCGCTCCGACGCGGTCGAAGCCCTCCACTTT
NA | TRBJ2-3 | TRBV7-2 | NA | CASSLTLANTQYF | TGTGCCAGCAGCTTAACCCTGGCGAATACGCAGTATTTT
NA | TRBJ1-1 | TRBV3-1 | TRBD1 | CASSQKSGGVNTEAFF | TGTGCCAGCAGCCAAAAATCAGGGGGTGTGAACACTGAAGCTTTCTTT
NA | TRBJ2-3 | TRBV27 | TRBD2 | CASSLNLAGARDTQYF | TGTGCCAGCAGTTTAAACCTAGCGGGGGCCCGGGATACGCAGTATTTT
few | TRBJ2-3 | TRBV4-3 | NA | CASSQEGRGGSDTQYF | TGCGCCAGCAGCCAAGAGGGTCGGGGAGGATCAGATACGCAGTATTTT
few | TRBJ1-5 | TRBV10-3 | TRBD1 | CAISEPGTGIYQPQHF | TGTGCCATCAGTGAGCCCGGGACAGGGATTTATCAGCCCCAGCATTTT
few | TRBJ1-6 | TRBV6-6 | NA | CASSYPTGGDNSPLHF | TGTGCCAGCAGCTACCCTACGGGAGGGGATAATTCACCCCTCCACTTT
NA | TRBJ2-7 | TRBV20-1 | NA | CSAGRPPRGYNEQYF | TGCAGTGCTGGCAGACCGCCTCGGGGGTACAATGAGCAGTACTTC
few | TRBJ2-2 | TRBV12-3/TRBV12-4 | TRBD1 | CASRGTGLTGELFF | TGTGCCAGCAGGGGGACAGGGCTGACCGGGGAGCTGTTTTTT
NA | TRBJ2-5 | TRBV29-1 | TRBD1 | CSVEPIWTGSEEQYF | TGCAGCGTTGAACCGATTTGGACAGGCTCAGAGGAGCAGTACTTC
few | TRBJ2-1 | TRBV6-5 | NA | CASSWGTASAGQFF | TGTGCCAGCAGTTGGGGGACAGCTTCAGCGGGGCAGTTCTTC
NA | TRBJ2-1 | TRBV9 | NA | CASSVIGGRQFF | TGTGCCAGCAGCGTAATAGGGGGTCGGCAGTTCTTC
few | TRBJ2-1 | TRBV25-1 | TRBD1 | CASRRLGQNNEQFF | TGTGCCAGCAGGAGATTGGGACAGAACAATGAGCAGTTCTTC
NA | TRBJ1-1 | TRBV12-3/TRBV12-4 | NA | CASTQQPSNTEAFF | TGTGCCAGCACCCAACAGCCCTCGAACACTGAAGCTTTCTTT
NA | TRBJ1-5 | TRBV6-1 | NA | CASSDPYAQHF | TGTGCCAGCAGTGACCCGTATGCCCAGCATTTT
many | TRBJ1-2 | TRBV27 | NA | CASSLGQPYGYTF | TGTGCCAGCAGTCTAGGACAGCCCTATGGCTACACCTTC
NA | TRBJ2-1 | TRBV6-2/TRBV6-3 | NA | CASSYGNLRAIQFF | TGTGCCAGCAGTTACGGAAACCTTCGGGCGATACAGTTCTTC
NA | TRBJ2-3 | TRBV30 | TRBD2 | CAWSVGGGPTDTQYF | TGTGCCTGGAGTGTTGGCGGGGGGCCCACAGATACGCAGTATTTT
few | TRBJ1-5 | TRBV6-2/TRBV6-3 | TRBD1 | CASNLQGSNQPQHF | TGTGCCAGCAACCTACAGGGGTCCAATCAGCCCCAGCATTTT